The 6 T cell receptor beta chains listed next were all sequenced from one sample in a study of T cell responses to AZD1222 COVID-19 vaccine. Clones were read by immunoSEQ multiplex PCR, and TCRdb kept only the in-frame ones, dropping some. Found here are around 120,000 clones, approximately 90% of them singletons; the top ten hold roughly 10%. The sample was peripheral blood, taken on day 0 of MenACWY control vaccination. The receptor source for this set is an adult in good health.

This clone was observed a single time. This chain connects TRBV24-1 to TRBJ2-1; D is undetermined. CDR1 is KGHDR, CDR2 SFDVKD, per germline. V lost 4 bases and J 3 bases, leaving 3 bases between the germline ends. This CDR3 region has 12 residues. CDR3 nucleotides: TGTGCCACCAGTGAAGACTACAATGAGCAGTTCTTC. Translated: CATSEDYNEQFF.

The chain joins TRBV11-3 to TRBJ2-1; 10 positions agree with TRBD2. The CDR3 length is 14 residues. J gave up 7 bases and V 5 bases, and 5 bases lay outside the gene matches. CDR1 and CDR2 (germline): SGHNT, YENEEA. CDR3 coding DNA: TGTGCCAGCAGCACTAGCGGGATGAGGAATGAGCAGTTCTTC. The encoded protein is CASSTSGMRNEQFF.

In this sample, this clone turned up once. CDR3 DNA sequence: TGTGCCAGCGTCGGAACTAGCGGGGCCCGCGAGCAGTACTTC. This encodes CASVGTSGAREQYF. The V gene is TRBV2, the J gene TRBJ2-7, with TRBD2 matching 10 bases. J was trimmed by 6 bases and V by 8 bases; bases with no gene match: 10. Germline CDR1 SNHLY, CDR2 FYNNEI. The CDR3 sequence is 14 residues long.

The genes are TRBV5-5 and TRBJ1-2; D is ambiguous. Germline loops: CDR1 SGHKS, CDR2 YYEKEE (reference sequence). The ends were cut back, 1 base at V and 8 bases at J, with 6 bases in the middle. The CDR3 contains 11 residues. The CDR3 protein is CASSLSSGYTF. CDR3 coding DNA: TGTGCCAGCAGCTTGAGTTCGGGCTACACCTTC.

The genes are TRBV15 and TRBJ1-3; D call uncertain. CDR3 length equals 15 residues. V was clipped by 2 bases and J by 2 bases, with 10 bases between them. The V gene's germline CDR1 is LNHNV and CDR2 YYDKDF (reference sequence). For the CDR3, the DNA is TGTGCCACCAGCAGATCGGGGAGGGCTGGAAACACCATATATTTT. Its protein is CATSRSGRAGNTIYF.

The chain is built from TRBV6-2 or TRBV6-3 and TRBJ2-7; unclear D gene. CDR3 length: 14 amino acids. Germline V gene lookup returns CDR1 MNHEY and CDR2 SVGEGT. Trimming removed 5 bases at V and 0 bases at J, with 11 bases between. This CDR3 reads CASSGPPHSYEQYF. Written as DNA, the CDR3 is TGTGCCAGCAGTGGCCCCCCCCACTCCTACGAGCAGTACTTC.